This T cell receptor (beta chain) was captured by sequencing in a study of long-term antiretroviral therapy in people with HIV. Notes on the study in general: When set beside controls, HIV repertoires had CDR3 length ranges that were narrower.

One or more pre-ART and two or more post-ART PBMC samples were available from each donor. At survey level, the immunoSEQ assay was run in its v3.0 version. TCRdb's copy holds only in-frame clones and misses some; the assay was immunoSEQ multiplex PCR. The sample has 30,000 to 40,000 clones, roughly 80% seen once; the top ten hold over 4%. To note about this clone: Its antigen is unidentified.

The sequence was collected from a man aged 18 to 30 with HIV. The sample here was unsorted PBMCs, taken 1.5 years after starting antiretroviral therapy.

CDR3 nucleotide sequence: TGTGCCAGCAGTTACTCACCTAGCCAAATCTCCTACGAGCAGTACTTC. It is translated as CASSYSPSQISYEQYF. V usage is TRBV6-5 and J usage is TRBJ2-7; D possibly corresponds to TRBD2 (5 bases). From germline, CDR1 is MNHEY and CDR2 SVGAGI. The CDR3 covers 16 residues. V was pared by 0 bases and J by 0 bases, with 12 bases between.